Below are 20 T cell receptor beta chains sequenced from a single sample in a study of T cells in Graves' hyperthyroidism and ophthalmopathy. It was RNA transcripts that yielded the amplified TCR beta CDR3 regions. First-round RT-PCR with HTBI primers amplified the TCR CDR3 region. TCRdb independently ran MiXCR on the multiplex PCR reads; one entry per CDR3 protein. This table holds a few hundred thousand distinct CDR3 sequences, around an eighth found once. Sequences were obtained from blood. All receptors derive from a man aged 30 to 39 with Graves' hyperthyroidism that later progressed to Graves' ophthalmopathy.

The chain has TRBV19 and TRBJ1-1, with TRBD1 matching over 12 bases. Losses at the gene ends were 6 bases for V and 11 bases for J; bases not matched to a gene: 10. The V gene's germline CDR1 is LNHDA and CDR2 SQIVND (reference sequence). The CDR3 loop spans 14 amino acids. In nucleotides, the CDR3 is TGTGCCAGTAGATCTCTCGGGACAGGGGGCGTCGCTTTCTTT. Translated, it gives CASRSLGTGGVAFF.

This clonotype was seen repeatedly, ten times or more. V usage is TRBV7-8 and J usage is TRBJ2-4; D is perhaps TRBD1 (6 bases). This CDR3 is 16 amino acids long. V was cut by 5 bases and J by 0 bases, with 14 bases left in between. Germline V CDR1 and CDR2: SGHVS, FQNEAQ. CDR3 protein: CASSLDRLLAKNIQYF. CDR3 sequence (DNA): TGTGCCAGCAGCCTCGACAGGCTCCTAGCCAAAAACATTCAGTACTTC.

This clonotype occurred a few times. CDR3 nucleotides: TGTGCCACCAGCAGAGGCCTTGGGGGAAACTCCTACGAGCAGTACTTC. Its translation: CATSRGLGGNSYEQYF. V is TRBV15 and J is TRBJ2-7; possibly TRBD1 or TRBD2 for D (5 bases each). The germline CDR1 and CDR2 sequences are LNHNV and YYDKDF (reference sequence). Trimming pared 1 base from V and 0 bases from J, leaving 13 bases between. This CDR3 has 16 amino acids.

This clonotype was observed many times. The chain has TRBV2 and TRBJ1-5; weak D call: TRBD1 (5 bases). The CDR3 is made up of 14 amino acids. Trimming pared 2 bases from V and 7 bases from J, leaving 12 bases between. Germline-derived CDR1 and CDR2 are SNHLY and FYNNEI. CDR3 DNA: TGTGCCAGCAGTGAAAACCAGGGTGGGCAGCCCCAGCATTTT. It specifies CASSENQGGQPQHF.

This clonotype was seen a few times. The V and J genes are TRBV29-1 and TRBJ2-1; 11 nucleotides line up with TRBD2. The CDR3 is 13 amino acids. The V and J ends lost 6 bases and 4 bases, in that order; junction bases with no gene match: 2. Germline assignment: CDR1 SQVTM and CDR2 ANQGSEA. CDR3 protein: CSVGTSGYNEQFF. As DNA, the CDR3 is TGCAGCGTCGGGACTAGCGGATACAATGAGCAGTTCTTC.

The CDR3: CASSVGGAGDQPQHF. CDR3 sequence (DNA): TGTGCCAGCAGCGTAGGGGGGGCGGGGGATCAGCCCCAGCATTTT. The chain combines TRBV9 with TRBJ1-5; tentatively, D is TRBD1 (6 bases). The CDR3 extends over 15 amino acids. CDR1 is SGDLS, CDR2 YYNGEE, per germline. V was pared by 0 bases and J by 5 bases, with 12 bases between.

This clonotype occurred a few times. The rearrangement links TRBV25-1 to TRBJ1-4; D is unresolved. V was trimmed by 3 bases and J by 6 bases, leaving 14 bases between them. The CDR3 length is 15 residues. CDR1 MGHDK and CDR2 SYGVNS come from the germline V gene. The CDR3 DNA reads as TGTGCCAGCAGTGATCCGGGCCGAGAGGATGAAAAACTGTTTTTT. This gives the protein CASSDPGREDEKLFF.

This clonotype was observed many times. V usage is TRBV30 and J usage is TRBJ2-7, with TRBD1 matching 7 bases. This CDR3 is built from 14 residues. J was trimmed by 2 bases and V by 4 bases; bases with no gene match: 8. From germline, CDR1 is GTSNPN and CDR2 SVGIG (reference sequence). The CDR3 DNA reads TGTGCCTGGAAGGGCAGGACAGGACCCTACGAGCAGTACTTC. It codes for CAWKGRTGPYEQYF. The entire variable domain, with the rest obtained from reference TRBV30 and TRBJ2-7, is as follows: SQTIHQWPATLVQPVGSPLSLECTVEGTSNPNLYWYRQAAGRGLQLLFYSVGIGQISSEVPQNLSASRPQDRQFILSSKKLLLSDSGFYLCAWKGRTGPYEQYFGPGTRLTVT.

This chain joins TRBV4-1 and TRBJ1-4, with D possibly matching TRBD1 (5 bases). Germline V lookup: CDR1 MGHRA, CDR2 YSYEKL. V shed 5 bases and J shed 8 bases, with 9 bases lying between them. The CDR3 has 12 amino acids. CDR3: CASSSDSEKLFF. Written as DNA, the CDR3 is TGCGCCAGCAGCTCTGACAGCGAAAAACTGTTTTTT.

There are many counts of this clonotype. The V call is TRBV27, the J call TRBJ1-5; TRBD1 agrees at 8 bases. Unmatched junction bases numbered 7, after V lost 5 bases and J lost 4 bases. Germline V gene data show CDR1 as MNHEY and CDR2 as SMNVEV (reference sequence). The CDR3 is 15 amino acids. The chain's CDR3 is CASSLGTGWNQPQHF. CDR3 DNA: TGTGCCAGCAGTCTTGGGACAGGTTGGAATCAGCCCCAGCATTTT.

This clonotype was picked up many times. The chain couples TRBV11-3 to TRBJ2-3; no definite D call. The V end lost 2 bases, the J end lost 4 bases, and 4 bases lay between the germline ends. Germline CDR1 SGHNT, CDR2 YENEEA. The CDR3 is made up of 12 amino acids. In DNA, the CDR3 is TGTGCCAGCAGCTTATTGGCAGATACGCAGTATTTT. As protein: CASSLLADTQYF. The whole variable domain, remainder taken from reference TRBV11-3 and TRBJ2-3, is EAGVVQSPRYKIIEKKQPVAFWCNPISGHNTLYWYLQNLGQGPELLIRYENEEAVDDSQLPKDRFSAERLKGVDSTLKIQPAELGDSAVYLCASSLLADTQYFGPGTRLTVL.

This clonotype came up a few times. The chain links TRBV4-1 to TRBJ1-4; 7 nucleotides match TRBD1. After removal of 2 bases from V and 3 bases from J, the junction contained 9 bases not matched to a gene. This CDR3 spans 17 amino acids. The germline CDR1 and CDR2 sequences are MGHRA and YSYEKL. Written as DNA, the CDR3 is TGCGCCAGCAGCCAACCGACAGGGAGGCAGTCTAATGAAAAACTGTTTTTT. It specifies CASSQPTGRQSNEKLFF.

The rearrangement uses TRBV5-1 and TRBJ2-3; TRBD1 aligns across 9 bases. Germline V lookup: CDR1 SGHRS, CDR2 YFSETQ. V was pared by 3 bases and J by 4 bases, with 6 bases of the junction left unmatched. This CDR3 has 15 residues. CDR3 amino acids: CASSSGTGTADTQYF. The CDR3 region has the DNA TGCGCCAGCAGCTCCGGGACAGGGACGGCAGATACGCAGTATTTT.

The chain joins TRBV15 to TRBJ2-1; 8 bases are shared with TRBD2. V shed 0 bases and J 6 bases; nucleotides not matched to a gene: 7. CDR3 length: 16 residues. Germline-derived CDR1 and CDR2 are LNHNV and YYDKDF (reference sequence). The CDR3 bases are TGTGCCACCAGCAGAGATCCGGGGGGGGCTAGCAATGAGCAGTTCTTC. This codes for CATSRDPGGASNEQFF.

About this clonotype itself: One base away lies a much larger clone, so this may be a sequencing read error. The chain is built from TRBV27 and TRBJ1-4; unclear D gene. V was shortened by 4 bases and J by 10 bases, with 19 bases between the two germline ends. The CDR3 length is 15 residues. Germline assignment: CDR1 MNHEY and CDR2 SMNVEV (reference sequence). The CDR3 bases are TGTGCCAGCAGTTCCCCGAGCGTGGTGGGTGCAAAACTGTTTTTT. Translation gives CASSSPSVVGAKLFF.

This clonotype was seen many times. The CDR3 protein is CATSEGTGINQPQHF. For the CDR3, the DNA is TGTGCCACCAGTGAGGGGACAGGGATTAATCAGCCCCAGCATTTT. The chain joins TRBV24-1 to TRBJ1-5; 9 bases agree with TRBD1. Per germline, CDR1 KGHDR and CDR2 SFDVKD. The CDR3 loop spans 15 amino acids. J was trimmed by 4 bases and V by 4 bases; bases with no gene match: 4.

This clonotype was picked up a small number of times. This rearrangement joins TRBV25-1 to TRBJ1-1; D not certain. The germline V gene has CDR1 MGHDK and CDR2 SYGVNS. The CDR3 totals 14 residues. The germline V and J ends were trimmed by 2 bases and 0 bases, with 7 bases remaining between them. DNA for the CDR3: TGTGCCAGCAGTGAAGACCCGGTGAACACTGAAGCTTTCTTT. Translated, it gives CASSEDPVNTEAFF.

This clonotype was counted many times. The chain links TRBV2 to TRBJ2-3; the match to TRBD1 covers 9 bases. Germline loops: CDR1 SNHLY, CDR2 FYNNEI. This CDR3 is 14 amino acids long. V was pared by 6 bases and J by 4 bases, with 5 bases of the junction left unmatched. The CDR3 DNA reads TGTGCCAGCAGAAGACAGGGGGGAGCAGATACGCAGTATTTT. Its translation: CASRRQGGADTQYF.

This clonotype occurred many times. V gene TRBV30 combines with J gene TRBJ2-5; no clear D gene. Trimming cost V 0 bases and J 3 bases, with 11 bases left between them. The CDR3 has 14 residues. Germline V lookup: CDR1 GTSNPN, CDR2 SVGIG (reference sequence). The CDR3 sequence: CAWSVMGGKETQYF. CDR3 in DNA: TGTGCCTGGAGTGTAATGGGCGGAAAAGAGACCCAGTACTTC. Based on the CDR3 plus reference TRBV30 and TRBJ2-5, the full variable domain is SQTIHQWPATLVQPVGSPLSLECTVEGTSNPNLYWYRQAAGRGLQLLFYSVGIGQISSEVPQNLSASRPQDRQFILSSKKLLLSDSGFYLCAWSVMGGKETQYFGPGTRLLVL.

The V call is TRBV5-1, the J call TRBJ2-2; D ambiguous. In germline, CDR1 is SGHRS, CDR2 YFSETQ. There are 15 residues in the CDR3. Trimming pared 2 bases from V and 2 bases from J, leaving 10 bases between. The CDR3: CASSLPLTNTGELFF. As DNA, the CDR3 is TGCGCCAGCAGCTTACCACTAACCAACACCGGGGAGCTGTTTTTT.